Below are 13 T cell receptor beta chains sequenced from a single sample in a study of T cell repertoires in cytomegalovirus infection. TCRdb passed the reads through MiXCR, listing each CDR3 protein once. The sample has fewer than 200,000 distinct CDR3 sequences, around 14% seen once; the top ten hold roughly 30%. Sequenced: PBMCs. The receptors shown here come from a human donor in good health (CMV status not recorded). Some clones in this sample may be carry-over from other donors' samples.

This clonotype was observed at least ten times. The chain has TRBV7-2 and TRBJ1-4; the match to TRBD1 covers 10 bases. This CDR3 spans 15 amino acids. V trimming: 6 bases; J trimming: 8 bases; junction bases outside the gene matches: 9. Germline V lookup: CDR1 SGHTA, CDR2 FQGNSA. The CDR3 is CASSPTGTGDEKLFF. The CDR3 nucleotides read TGTGCCAGCAGTCCTACCGGGACAGGGGACGAAAAACTGTTTTTT.

Ten or more counts support this clonotype. This rearrangement joins TRBV27 to TRBJ1-2; maybe TRBD1 (5 bases). The CDR3 is 12 residues long. Trimming stripped 5 bases from V and 2 bases from J, with 6 bases between. The germline V gene has CDR1 MNHEY and CDR2 SMNVEV (reference sequence). The CDR3 loop reads CASSRQNYGYTF. The CDR3 DNA reads as TGTGCCAGCAGTCGACAGAACTATGGCTACACCTTC.

This clonotype was detected ten times or more. This chain connects TRBV7-9 to TRBJ2-7; TRBD1 matches at 10 bases. CDR1 and CDR2 from the germline V gene are SEHNR and FQNEAQ (reference sequence). The V segment lost 4 bases and the J segment 6 bases; nucleotides outside the gene matches: 9. The CDR3 is made up of 15 amino acids. The CDR3 spells CASSSPLGQGFEQYF. For the CDR3, the DNA is TGTGCCAGCAGCTCACCGTTGGGACAGGGGTTCGAGCAGTACTTC.

This clonotype was seen repeatedly, ten times or more. The genes are TRBV7-8 and TRBJ2-5, with 7 bases aligning to TRBD2. CDR3 length: 14 amino acids. The germline V gene has CDR1 SGHVS and CDR2 FQNEAQ. V gave up 5 bases and J gave up 7 bases; unmatched junction bases: 10. The CDR3 protein is CASSPQGGEVTQYF. CDR3 coding DNA: TGTGCCAGCAGCCCTCAGGGAGGGGAAGTGACCCAGTACTTC.

As concerns this clonotype: A much larger clone differs by one base, so this may be a read error. This chain joins TRBV28 and TRBJ1-5; TRBD1 aligns across 7 bases. With the DNA end fitting TRBJ2-3 better, the J assignment may be wrong. Germline assignment: CDR1 MDHEN and CDR2 SYDVKM. The CDR3 length is 15 residues. In DNA, the CDR3 is TGTGCCAGCAGTTCGGCAGGGGGAAGCAATCAGCCCCAGTATTTT. Encoded protein: CASSSAGGSNQPQYF.

This clonotype has ten or more counts. This chain uses TRBV24-1 with TRBJ2-3, with D maybe TRBD2 (6 bases). The CDR3 has 16 residues. In germline, CDR1 is KGHDR, CDR2 SFDVKD. Trimming cost V 0 bases and J 4 bases, with 13 bases left between them. The CDR3 region is CATSDLTGRSADTQYF. As DNA, the CDR3 is TGTGCCACCAGTGATTTGACCGGGAGAAGCGCAGATACGCAGTATTTT.

A note on this clonotype: Just one base apart from a much larger clone, this may be a read error. The V and J genes are TRBV7-9 and TRBJ2-5; 13 bases are a match to TRBD2. The CDR3 covers 14 residues. Germline CDR1 reads SEHNR; CDR2 reads FQNEAQ (reference sequence). CDR3 sequence (DNA): TGTGCCAGCAGCCCTGGGACTAGCGGGGAGACCCAGTGCTTC. This gives the protein CASSPGTSGETQCF.

The chain combines TRBV28 with TRBJ2-1; D is uncertain. The CDR3 length is 13 residues. Trimming cost V 5 bases and J 5 bases, with 10 bases left between them. Germline CDR1 reads MDHEN; CDR2 reads SYDVKM. The CDR3 nucleotides read TGTGCCAGCAGTGGCGGACGGAACAATGAGCAGTTCTTC. Residues: CASSGGRNNEQFF.

This clonotype came up a few times. The V and J genes are TRBV10-3 and TRBJ2-7; tentatively, D is TRBD2 (5 bases). The ends were cut back, 3 bases at V and 3 bases at J, with 15 bases in the middle. The CDR3 covers 15 residues. Germline loops: CDR1 ENHRY, CDR2 SYGVKD. CDR3 sequence reads: CAISDAQRRLYEQYF. CDR3 in DNA: TGTGCCATCAGTGATGCCCAGCGGAGACTCTACGAGCAGTACTTC.

This chain uses TRBV6-6 with TRBJ1-5; 8 nucleotides align to TRBD1. The CDR3 is 14 amino acids. Germline-derived CDR1 and CDR2 are MNHNY and SVGAGI (reference sequence). J lost 2 bases, V lost 11 bases, and 8 bases had no gene match. For the CDR3, the DNA is TGTGCCGGCCGCGGACAGGGCGGCAATCAGCCCCAGCATTTT. Translation gives CAGRGQGGNQPQHF.

CDR3 loop: CASSILDSTEAFF. The CDR3 nucleotides are TGTGCCAGTAGTATACTTGACAGCACTGAAGCTTTCTTT. The rearrangement uses TRBV19 and TRBJ1-1; D perhaps matches TRBD1 (5 bases). This CDR3 spans 13 amino acids. CDR1 is LNHDA and CDR2 is SQIVND in the germline V gene (reference sequence). Trimming cost V 2 bases and J 4 bases, with 8 bases left between them.

This chain connects TRBV7-2 to TRBJ1-2, with 8 bases aligning to TRBD1. The CDR3 has 14 amino acids. Germline loops: CDR1 SGHTA, CDR2 FQGNSA. The V and J ends lost 3 bases and 4 bases, in that order; junction bases with no gene match: 4. Here the CDR3 DNA reads TGTGCCAGCAGCTTTGCAGGGGGCTTCTATGGCTACACCTTC. Its protein is CASSFAGGFYGYTF. Full variable domain (missing parts from reference TRBV7-2 and TRBJ1-2): GAGVSQSPSNKVTEKGKDVELRCDPISGHTALYWYRQSLGQGLEFLIYFQGNSAPDKSGLPSDRFSAERTGGSVSTLTIQRTQQEDSAVYLCASSFAGGFYGYTFGSGTRLTVV.

This clonotype showed up just a few times. The V call is TRBV6-1, the J call TRBJ2-1; D gene unclear. Trimming removed 1 base from V and 4 bases from J, with 5 bases in between. The CDR3 length is 13 residues. Germline V gives CDR1 MNHNS, CDR2 SASEGT. Here the CDR3 reads CASSEVPYNEQFF. In DNA form, the CDR3 reads TGTGCCAGCAGTGAAGTCCCTTACAATGAGCAGTTCTTC.